A selection of T cell receptor beta chains follows, all from one sample in a study of T cells in tuberculosis. TCRdb's table, derived via immunoSEQ multiplex PCR, lists solely in-frame clones and lacks some. The repertoire consists of about 40,000 clones, with around 93% occurring once and the leading ten covering around 10%. Sequences were obtained from PBMCs. The receptors were gathered from a donor under 30 with latent tuberculosis or without tuberculosis infection. Some clones in this sample may be carry-over from other donors' samples. Each CDR3 is given with its conserved first and last residue. D genes are given only for firm matches. Size is stated for part of the rows, as once, few or many counts, or as a class when the clone is expanded.

TRBJ1-1,TRBV6-1,NA,NA,TGTGCCAGCAGTTCGCCACAGGGTGGGAACACTGAAGCTTTCTTT,CASSSPQGGNTEAFF
TRBJ1-6,TRBV4-3,NA,NA,TGCGCCAGCAGCCTCCAACCCCCGGGGAGGGACGGTTCACCCCTCCACTTT,CASSLQPPGRDGSPLHF
TRBJ2-7,TRBV28,NA,NA,TGTGCCAGCACTAAGGCGGCGACCATATCCTACGAGCAGTACTTC,CASTKAATISYEQYF
TRBJ2-1,TRBV7-8,NA,NA,TGTGCCAGCAGCTTAGTCGAGCTTTCCAATGAGCAGTTCTTC,CASSLVELSNEQFF
TRBJ2-3,TRBV18,NA,TRBD1,TGTGCCAGCTCACAACAGGGGCCCTTTTCGGCAGATACGCAGTATTTT,CASSQQGPFSADTQYF
TRBJ1-1,TRBV18,once,TRBD1,TGTGCCAGCTCAACCGGGACAGGAGTGAACACTGAAGCTTTCTTT,CASSTGTGVNTEAFF
TRBJ1-4,TRBV7-9,NA,TRBD1,TGTGCCAGCAGCGATAGTCCCGGGACAGGGGTTCGGAGTGAAAAACTGTTTTTT,CASSDSPGTGVRSEKLFF
TRBJ1-5,TRBV4-3,NA,NA,TGCGCCAGCAGCCAAGATCGGTCAAACCATCAGCCCCAGCATTTT,CASSQDRSNHQPQHF
TRBJ2-3,TRBV7-9,NA,NA,TGTGCCAGCAGCCCCAGGGTCAGGGAACTTAGCACAGATACGCAGTATTTT,CASSPRVRELSTDTQYF
TRBJ1-2,TRBV7-9,NA,NA,TGTGCCAGCAGCTTAAGCACAGCAAGCTATGGCTACACCTTC,CASSLSTASYGYTF
TRBJ1-1,TRBV7-2,NA,TRBD1,TGTGCCAGCAGCTTCCGAGACAGGGAACGTGGTTGGGCTTTCTTT,CASSFRDRERGWAFF
TRBJ2-6,TRBV27,NA,TRBD1,TGTGCCAGCAGTATACGAACAGGGGCTGGGGCCAACGTCCTGACTTTC,CASSIRTGAGANVLTF
TRBJ2-1,TRBV7-3,NA,NA,TGTGCCAGCAGCGCCGGAGCTCAGGGTAGTCTTGAGCAGTTCTTC,CASSAGAQGSLEQFF
TRBJ2-2,TRBV5-4,once,TRBD2,TGTGCCAGTAGCATAGGACTAGCGGGCTCGAACACCGGGGAGCTGTTTTTT,CASSIGLAGSNTGELFF
TRBJ1-5,TRBV28,NA,TRBD1,TGTGCCAGCAGTTTTTTGGAGGGGGCTAGCAATCAGCCCCAGCATTTT,CASSFLEGASNQPQHF
TRBJ1-2,TRBV2,NA,TRBD1,TGTGCCAGCACCTACAGGGGGCATCATGGCTACACCTTC,CASTYRGHHGYTF
TRBJ2-7,TRBV4-3,NA,NA,TGCGCCAGCAGCCAAGAAGTCAGGGCCTACGAGCAGTACTTC,CASSQEVRAYEQYF
TRBJ1-5,TRBV19,NA,NA,TGTGCCAGTACCGCCGGGGGGTTGGGCAATCAGCCCCAGCATTTT,CASTAGGLGNQPQHF
TRBJ2-1,TRBV27,NA,NA,TGTGCCAGCAGTCCTAAGACCCCGGGCTCCTACAATGAGCAGTTCTTC,CASSPKTPGSYNEQFF
TRBJ2-1,TRBV5-1,NA,TRBD2,TGCGCCAGCAGCTTGGTACGGGGCGGTGCTAGCGGGTACAATGAGCAGTTCTTC,CASSLVRGGASGYNEQFF
TRBJ2-1,TRBV7-6,NA,NA,TGTGCCAGCAGCTTAGCGCCCAGATACAATGAGCAGTTCTTC,CASSLAPRYNEQFF
TRBJ2-1,TRBV7-2,NA,TRBD2,TGTGCCAGCAGCCCCAATAGCGTAGCGGGGGACTCCTACAATGAGCAGTTCTTC,CASSPNSVAGDSYNEQFF
TRBJ2-1,TRBV5-6,NA,TRBD1,TGTGCCAGCAGTAGGACAGGGGCTTACAATGAGCAGTTCTTC,CASSRTGAYNEQFF
TRBJ2-3,TRBV18,NA,TRBD1,TGTGCCAGCTCAGATTTAACAGGGGCGCACACAGATACGCAGTATTTT,CASSDLTGAHTDTQYF
TRBJ1-3,TRBV5-1,NA,NA,TGCGCCAGCAGCCCGCGCTCGGGTACTGGAAACACCATATATTTT,CASSPRSGTGNTIYF
TRBJ2-4,TRBV6-5,NA,TRBD2,TGTGCCAGCAGCCCGGGGGGGGCGACCAAAAACATTCAGTACTTC,CASSPGGATKNIQYF
TRBJ1-5,TRBV27,NA,TRBD1,TGTGCCAGCAGCCCGTGGGCCCCGCGACAGGGATATAGCAATCAGCCCCAGCATTTT,CASSPWAPRQGYSNQPQHF
TRBJ2-7,TRBV28,NA,NA,TGTGCCAGCAGTCCGACAGCGTACGAGCAGTACTTC,CASSPTAYEQYF
TRBJ1-1,TRBV18,NA,NA,TGTGCCAGCTCACCTCGCGGCCCCCAGAACACTGAAGCTTTCTTT,CASSPRGPQNTEAFF
TRBJ2-7,TRBV5-1,NA,NA,TGCGCCAGCAGCTTGGGCGGGATCCTCGTCGGGGAGCAGTACTTC,CASSLGGILVGEQYF
TRBJ2-3,TRBV2,NA,NA,TGTGCCAGCAGTGAACCCTCGGGGGGCCACTCCGATACGCAGTATTTT,CASSEPSGGHSDTQYF
TRBJ1-1,TRBV30,NA,TRBD1,TGTGCCCGTACAGTAAGAATCATAGGGGGTTTGGGACAGGGGGCCACTGAAGCTTTCTTT,CARTVRIIGGLGQGATEAFF
TRBJ1-1,TRBV6-6,NA,NA,TGTGCCAGCAGTTACGAGGGGGAAGCTGAAGCTTTCTTT,CASSYEGEAEAFF